A selection of T cell receptor beta chains follows, all from one sample in a study of T-cell reconstitution after alpha-beta-depleted transplantation in children. One entry per CDR3 protein results from TCRdb running MiXCR on the PCR reads. The repertoire holds 490,000 or so distinct CDR3 sequences, with about 10% as singletons. This specimen was PBMCs, taken before TCRalphabeta/CD19-depleted stem cell transplant. The receptors derive from a child under 10 years old with inherited bone marrow failure, due to receive a stem cell transplant. The CDR3 runs from the conserved cysteine through the conserved F or W. The order of the fields is V gene, J gene, D gene, clone size, CDR3 DNA, CDR3 protein. A D gene is named only where the DNA matches it firmly. Rows may omit the clone size; those that give it use once, few, many or a size class.

>TRBV20-1|TRBJ2-1|-|-
TGCAGTGCTAGAGTCGATCCCTCCTACAATGAGCAGTTCTTC
CSARVDPSYNEQFF
>TRBV5-1|TRBJ1-2|-|many
TGCGCCAGCAGCTTGGACAGGGTTGGCTACACCTTC
CASSLDRVGYTF
>TRBV29-1|TRBJ2-5|-|many
TGCAGCGTTGCGGGAGAGACCCAGTACTTC
CSVAGETQYF
>TRBV24-1|TRBJ2-5|-|many
TGTGCCACCAGTGATTTGGACGGGGAGACGGGCACCCAGTACTTC
CATSDLDGETGTQYF
>TRBV5-1|TRBJ2-7|-|many
TGCGCCAGCAGCTTGTTTTTAGGGGGCTACGAGCAGTACTTC
CASSLFLGGYEQYF
>TRBV7-9|TRBJ1-2|-|many
TGTGCCAGCAGCCCACACCCAGGACAGTCTTATGGCTACACCTTC
CASSPHPGQSYGYTF
>TRBV20-1|TRBJ1-3|-|few
TGCAGTGCTAGAGATACAGGGCGCGGAAACACCATATATTTT
CSARDTGRGNTIYF
>TRBV4-3|TRBJ2-7|TRBD1|many
TGCGCCAGCAGCCAAGAAACCTCGTATCAGGGGGCGCTGGGCGAGCAGTACTTC
CASSQETSYQGALGEQYF
>TRBV2|TRBJ2-5|-|-
TGTGCCGGGGGGGGCGGGGAGACCCAGTACTTC
CAGGGGETQYF
>TRBV19|TRBJ2-1|-|few
TGTGCCAGCAAGGGGGTTTCTGTTGAGCAGTTCTTC
CASKGVSVEQFF
>TRBV6-4|TRBJ2-1|TRBD2|many
TGTGCCAGCAGTGATGAAGCGGGAGTTGATGAGCAGTTCTTC
CASSDEAGVDEQFF
>TRBV12-3/TRBV12-4|TRBJ2-3|TRBD1|many
TGTGCCAGCAGTTCGACAGGGGGCGGCGCAGATACGCAGTATTTT
CASSSTGGGADTQYF
>TRBV10-3|TRBJ2-1|-|many
TGTGCCATCAGTCAAAGACAGGGGCTAGCGGACAATGAGCAGTTCTTC
CAISQRQGLADNEQFF
>TRBV18|TRBJ2-1|-|-
TGTGCCAGCTCACCCGGGACACCCGACAATGAGCAGTTCTTC
CASSPGTPDNEQFF
>TRBV12-3/TRBV12-4|TRBJ2-1|TRBD2|few
TGTGCCAGCAGTCCTGGGGCCGGGGGGAATGAGCAGTTCTTC
CASSPGAGGNEQFF
>TRBV29-1|TRBJ2-6|-|many
TGCAGCGTTCCCGGGGAGGTGGGCTCTGGGGCCAACGTCCTGACTTTC
CSVPGEVGSGANVLTF
>TRBV27|TRBJ1-2|-|-
TGTGCCAGCAGTTTATCTAACAGGGCACTGCCTTGGGGCTACACCTTC
CASSLSNRALPWGYTF
>TRBV21-1|TRBJ2-1|-|few
TGTGCCAGCAGCAAAGTAAGGGCTGAGCAGTTCTTC
CASSKVRAEQFF
>TRBV11-1|TRBJ2-5|TRBD1|-
TGTGCCAGCAGCTTATGGAGGAGGACAGGCCTCGTCGGGGAGACCCAGTACTTC
CASSLWRRTGLVGETQYF
>TRBV14|TRBJ2-7|-|few
TGTGCCAGCAGCCAAGCCGTGGGCTCTTCCTACGAGCAGTACTTC
CASSQAVGSSYEQYF
>TRBV29-1|TRBJ2-3|-|many
TGCAGCGTTGAAGGCCCCCAGGGCACAGATACGCAGTATTTT
CSVEGPQGTDTQYF
>TRBV29-1|TRBJ2-2|-|many
TGCAGCGGCACGGGGCGCACCGGGGAGCTGTTTTTT
CSGTGRTGELFF
>TRBV5-1|TRBJ2-3|-|many
TGCGCCAGCAGCTTGACTGATAGAAGCACAGATACGCAGTATTTT
CASSLTDRSTDTQYF
>TRBV28|TRBJ2-6|TRBD1|many
TGTGCCAGCAGTTTATGGCAGGGGGCAAGTACTGGGGCCAACGTCCTGACTTTC
CASSLWQGASTGANVLTF
>TRBV5-3|TRBJ2-6|-|-
TGTGCCAGGAGCTTGTTTCCCTACAGATCTGTTTCTGGGGCCAACGTCCTGACTTTC
CARSLFPYRSVSGANVLTF
>TRBV28|TRBJ2-7|-|-
TGTGCCAGCAGTTTATCCCCCTACGAGCAGGACTTC
CASSLSPYEQDF
>TRBV7-2|TRBJ2-7|TRBD2|-
TGTGCCAGCAGCCCAGGACTAGGGTGGGACGAGCAGTACTTC
CASSPGLGWDEQYF
>TRBV28|TRBJ2-7|-|many
TGTGCCAGCAGTTTATCAGGGACGGACTACGAGCAGTACTTC
CASSLSGTDYEQYF
>TRBV27|TRBJ1-2|TRBD1|-
TGTGCCAGCAGTTTCCGGTCAGGGGGCCAGGGCTACACCTTC
CASSFRSGGQGYTF
>TRBV15|TRBJ2-3|-|many
TGTGCCACCAGCAGAGATCACCGCGGCACAGATACGCAGTATTTT
CATSRDHRGTDTQYF
>TRBV11-2|TRBJ1-2|TRBD1|many
TGTGCCAGCAGGCACCGACAGGGCTATGGCTACACCTTC
CASRHRQGYGYTF
>TRBV5-1|TRBJ2-3|TRBD1|many
TGCGCCAGCAGACCCTGGACAGGAAGCACAGATACGCAGTATTTT
CASRPWTGSTDTQYF
>TRBV19|TRBJ1-2|-|few
TGTGCCAGTAGTATCCTCGCGACAACTAACTATGGCTACACCTTC
CASSILATTNYGYTF
>TRBV7-9|TRBJ1-3|TRBD1|many
TGTGCCAGCAGCTTAGCCCCGCCAGGGGGTTATCGGCACACCATATATTTT
CASSLAPPGGYRHTIYF
>TRBV4-3|TRBJ2-3|TRBD1|many
TGCGCCAGCAGCCAAGAGGACAGGGTGTACCCAGATACGCAGTATTTT
CASSQEDRVYPDTQYF
>TRBV5-1|TRBJ2-7|TRBD2|many
TGCGCCAGCAGCTTGGATAAAGCGGGAGGAACGGGGCAGTACTTC
CASSLDKAGGTGQYF
>TRBV5-1|TRBJ1-2|-|-
TGCGCCAGCAGCTTGGTAGGGGCATTCGGCTACACCTTC
CASSLVGAFGYTF
>TRBV20-1|TRBJ2-6|TRBD1|-
TGCAGAGTGTTACCGGGACAGATCCCCTCTGGGGCCAACGTCCTGACTTTC
CRVLPGQIPSGANVLTF
>TRBV4-3|TRBJ2-7|TRBD1|many
TGCGCCAGCAGCCAAGCCCCCCCAGGGGGCAGAAACGAGCAGTACTTC
CASSQAPPGGRNEQYF
>TRBV21-1|TRBJ2-3|-|few
TGTGCCAGCGAACAGGGGGCAAGCACAGATACGCAGTATTTT
CASEQGASTDTQYF
>TRBV29-1|TRBJ2-7|-|many
TGCAGCGTTGTCCCGACAGGAATCTACGAGCAGTACTTC
CSVVPTGIYEQYF
>TRBV5-6|TRBJ1-5|-|-
TGTGCCAGCAGCGAGGCGAGCGGGGGTCATCAGCCCCAGCATTTT
CASSEASGGHQPQHF
>TRBV27|TRBJ1-5|-|many
TGTGCCAGCAGTTTCTATCAGGGGAACGGGCCCCAGCATTTT
CASSFYQGNGPQHF
>TRBV5-1|TRBJ2-7|TRBD2|many
TGCGCCAGCAGCATCGGACTAGCGGGAGTAAAGTACTTC
CASSIGLAGVKYF
>TRBV19|TRBJ1-5|TRBD1|many
TGTGCCAGTAGGAGGGACAGGGATCAGCCCCAGCATTTT
CASRRDRDQPQHF
>TRBV20-1|TRBJ2-1|TRBD2|many
TGCAGTGCTAGAGGCCCCCCCCGGGGGGGCTCCTACAATGAGCAGTTCTTC
CSARGPPRGGSYNEQFF
>TRBV7-2|TRBJ2-3|TRBD1|many
TGTGCCAGCAGCTACGACAGGGCAACAGATACGCAGTATTTT
CASSYDRATDTQYF
>TRBV6-5|TRBJ1-3|-|-
TGTGCCAGCAGTTACAGTGGCTCTGGAAACACCATATATTTT
CASSYSGSGNTIYF